These 11 T cell receptor beta chains came from one sample sequenced in a study of T cell responses to AZD1222 COVID-19 vaccine. Libraries were prepared by immunoSEQ multiplex PCR; TCRdb keeps only in-frame clonotypes and omits some of them. Of 150,000 to 200,000 clones listed, approximately 91% are singletons. The sequencing used peripheral blood, collected on day 0 of AZD1222 vaccination. The receptors were gathered from an adult in good health.

The chain recombines TRBV19 with TRBJ1-1; 7 bases map to TRBD1. Germline V lookup: CDR1 LNHDA, CDR2 SQIVND (reference sequence). The J segment lost 4 bases and the V segment lost 6 bases, leaving 20 bases of the junction unmatched. The CDR3 is 18 residues long. CDR3 nucleotide sequence: TGTGCCAGTAGGCCGGGATTGTGGCAGGGGGTGAGGGTCACTGAAGCTTTCTTT. Its translation is CASRPGLWQGVRVTEAFF.

The rearrangement joins TRBV6-5 to TRBJ2-1, with D possibly being TRBD2 (5 bases). Germline V CDR1 and CDR2: MNHEY, SVGAGI. The V end was cut by 0 bases, the J end by 10 bases, with 7 bases between. The CDR3 length is 12 residues. The CDR3 nucleotides are TGTGCCAGCAGTTACTCGCCGGGAGAGCAGTTCTTC. Its translation is CASSYSPGEQFF.

V gene TRBV20-1 combines with J gene TRBJ2-4; D is perhaps TRBD2 (5 bases). The length of the CDR3 is 16 residues. Germline-derived CDR1 and CDR2 are DFQATT and SNEGSKA (reference sequence). Between the trimmed V and J ends, which lost 3 bases and 0 bases, there was a span of 15 bases. CDR3: CSASWRTPTAKNIQYF. In DNA form, the CDR3 reads TGCAGTGCTAGTTGGCGGACTCCCACAGCCAAAAACATTCAGTACTTC.

V usage is TRBV7-9 and J usage is TRBJ2-7; 9 positions match TRBD1. The V gene end was trimmed by 4 bases and the J gene end by 3 bases; junction bases not matched to a gene: 4. In germline, CDR1 is SEHNR, CDR2 FQNEAQ (reference sequence). The length of the CDR3 is 14 residues. The CDR3 sequence: CASSSAGQGYEQYF. The CDR3 DNA sequence: TGTGCCAGCAGCTCCGCGGGACAGGGCTACGAGCAGTACTTC.

The CDR3 is CSVEYVLAGGPVTDTQYF. The CDR3 nucleotides read TGCAGCGTTGAATACGTACTAGCGGGGGGGCCGGTGACAGATACGCAGTATTTT. The V call is TRBV29-1, the J call TRBJ2-3; 13 bases map to TRBD2. This CDR3 comprises 18 residues. The ends lost 2 bases at V and 3 bases at J; junction bases unmatched: 11. Germline CDR1 is SQVTM and CDR2 is ANQGSEA.

CDR3 sequence (DNA): TGTGCCAGTAGTATCGAAGGGGTTAGTGTCTATGGCTACACCTTC. Translating gives CASSIEGVSVYGYTF. The chain couples TRBV19 to TRBJ1-2; D perhaps matches TRBD1 (5 bases). Germline V gives CDR1 LNHDA, CDR2 SQIVND (reference sequence). This CDR3 spans 15 amino acids. Trimming removed 3 bases from V and 4 bases from J, with 15 bases in between.

This chain uses TRBV18 with TRBJ1-1, with 9 bases matching TRBD1. This CDR3 contains 14 residues. The germline V gene encodes CDR1 KGHSH and CDR2 LQKENI. V was clipped by 4 bases and J by 2 bases; unmatched bases: 2. CDR3 protein: CASSRTGDNTEAFF. The CDR3 bases are TGTGCCAGCTCACGGACAGGGGACAACACTGAAGCTTTCTTT.

The V gene is TRBV7-9, the J gene TRBJ1-5; perhaps TRBD1 as D (5 bases). This CDR3 has 17 amino acids. V lost 0 bases to trimming and J lost 7 bases, with 19 bases between them. The germline gives CDR1 SEHNR, CDR2 FQNEAQ (reference sequence). The CDR3 is CASSLAGAGGEGQPQHF. Here the CDR3 DNA reads TGTGCCAGCAGCTTAGCAGGGGCCGGGGGTGAGGGGCAGCCCCAGCATTTT.

The J gene is TRBJ2-3, the V gene TRBV24-1, with 8 nucleotides matching TRBD2. CDR1 is KGHDR and CDR2 is SFDVKD in the germline V gene. The CDR3 extends over 14 amino acids. The junction had 9 bases not matched to a gene; V was cut back by 9 bases and J by 5 bases. The CDR3 is CATSLSAGGDTQYF. The DNA for the CDR3 is TGTGCCACCTCCCTGAGCGCGGGAGGAGATACGCAGTATTTT.

The CDR3 loop is CASGLVHTNPGRGYTF. The CDR3 nucleotides are TGTGCTAGTGGTTTGGTACATACCAACCCGGGACGCGGCTACACCTTC. The chain employs TRBV12-5 and TRBJ1-2, with D possibly being TRBD1 (5 bases). The CDR3 covers 16 residues. Between the trimmed V and J ends, which lost 0 bases and 8 bases, there was a span of 19 bases. Germline V gives CDR1 LGHNT, CDR2 FRNRAP.

The J gene is TRBJ2-1, the V gene TRBV11-2, with D perhaps matching TRBD1 (6 bases). The V gene's germline CDR1 is SGHAT and CDR2 FQNNGV. Deletions cut 3 bases from V and 7 bases from J, with 7 bases between. CDR3 size: 12 residues. Here the CDR3 reads CASSLTGNEQFF. DNA for the CDR3: TGTGCCAGCAGCTTGACAGGAAATGAGCAGTTCTTC.